The entry below gives a single T cell receptor (beta chain) sequence along with its context. The sample belongs to a study of control samples from healthy donors and cancer patients. This CDR3 has 13 residues. Trimming cost V 9 bases and J 2 bases; bases outside gene matches: 4. Germline V CDR1 and CDR2: MNHEY, SVGAGI. Profiled with immunoSEQ multiplex PCR; TCRdb holds only in-frame clones, not every one. Among around 43,000 clones listed, approximately 90% were seen once. The TCR was taken from a woman between 50 and 59 years old in good health. The rearrangement joins TRBV6-5 to TRBJ1-1, with 9 bases matching TRBD1. The specimen was blood. The CDR3: CASHTGGNTEAFF. As DNA, the CDR3 is TGTGCCAGTCACACAGGGGGCAACACTGAAGCTTTCTTT.